These 8 T cell receptor beta chains were sequenced from one sample in a study of response to subunit inactivated influenza vaccine. TCRdb called the RT-PCR reads again in MiXCR, with one record for every CDR3 protein. The data show some 150,000 distinct CDR3 sequences, 12% seen once. Another study also made use of these data, one on T cells expressing NK-cell markers. That report adds: In generating TCR beta cDNA, 5'RACE template switching with UMIs was used.

Specimen: CD8+ T cells sorted from PBMCs, collected 11 to 12 days after vaccination. All receptors derive from a man aged 50 to 59 who received an inactivated influenza vaccine.

This clonotype was detected only a few times. The CDR3 nucleotides read TGTGCCAGCAGCCAATTAAACCCCACAGGGGGTAACCCCTACGAGCAGTACTTC. This sequence encodes CASSQLNPTGGNPYEQYF. The V gene is TRBV14, the J gene TRBJ2-7; 8 bases are shared with TRBD1. CDR1 is SGHDN and CDR2 is FVKESK in the germline V gene. The CDR3 consists of 18 residues. The ends lost 2 bases at V and 2 bases at J; junction bases unmatched: 14.

This rearrangement joins TRBV5-8 to TRBJ2-7, with a weak D call TRBD1 (6 bases). Trimming removed 0 bases at V and 3 bases at J, with 13 bases between. This CDR3 is 15 amino acids long. CDR1 SGHTS and CDR2 YDEGEE come from the germline V gene. The CDR3 here is CASSLARTEDYEQYF. The CDR3 DNA reads as TGTGCCAGCAGCTTGGCGAGGACAGAAGACTACGAGCAGTACTTC. Together with reference TRBV5-8 and TRBJ2-7, the CDR3 gives the full variable domain: EAGVTQSPTHLIKTRGQQATLRCSPISGHTSVYWYQQALGLGLQFLLWYDEGEERNRGNFPPRFSGRQFPNYSSELNVNALELEDSALYLCASSLARTEDYEQYFGPGTRLTVT.

This chain links TRBV12-3 or TRBV12-4 with TRBJ2-6; D possibly corresponds to TRBD1 (5 bases). This CDR3 comprises 16 residues. V was trimmed by 5 bases and J by 2 bases, leaving 13 bases between them. CDR3 in amino acids: CASSPWGAAGANVLTF. The CDR3 DNA reads as TGTGCCAGCAGTCCGTGGGGCGCGGCTGGGGCCAACGTCCTGACTTTC.

This clonotype was observed a handful of times. The V call is TRBV6-5, the J call TRBJ2-1, with D unresolved. The CDR3 loop spans 14 amino acids. V lost 4 bases to trimming and J lost 9 bases, with 16 bases between them. Looked up from germline, CDR1 is MNHEY and CDR2 is SVGAGI. The CDR3 sequence is CASSSLGPGGEQFF. The CDR3 DNA reads TGTGCCAGCAGTTCCCTCGGGCCAGGCGGTGAGCAGTTCTTC.

This chain joins TRBV19 and TRBJ2-7; tentatively, D is TRBD1 (6 bases). V lost 3 bases and J 3 bases, leaving 15 bases between the germline ends. Germline loops: CDR1 LNHDA, CDR2 SQIVND (reference sequence). CDR3 size: 15 residues. The CDR3 bases are TGTGCCAGTAGTATGACAGGTCCCCCAATCTACGAGCAGTACTTC. Translating it yields CASSMTGPPIYEQYF.

V and J are TRBV9 and TRBJ2-1, with 11 bases fitting TRBD2. The CDR3 runs to 15 residues. V lost 3 bases, J lost 7 bases, and 6 bases stayed unmatched. Per the germline V gene, CDR1 is SGDLS and CDR2 is YYNGEE. CDR3 bases: TGTGCCAGCAGCGACGGGACTAGCGGACCTAATGAGCAGTTCTTC. Amino acid sequence: CASSDGTSGPNEQFF.

This clonotype was picked up a small number of times. The genes are TRBV10-2 and TRBJ2-1, with 11 bases matching TRBD2. The CDR3 consists of 13 residues. CDR1 is WSHSY and CDR2 is SAAADI in the germline V gene. V lost 6 bases to trimming and J lost 10 bases; unmatched junction nucleotides: 5. CDR3 residues: CASRGTSGQEQFF. CDR3 bases: TGCGCCAGCAGGGGGACTAGCGGTCAAGAGCAGTTCTTC.

In the case of this clonotype: This could be a read error, since a much larger clone is one nucleotide away. The V gene is TRBV6-5, the J gene TRBJ2-5, with D possibly matching TRBD2 (5 bases). Germline loops: CDR1 MNHEY, CDR2 SVGAGI. The CDR3 is made up of 15 amino acids. The CDR3 nucleotides read TGTGCCAGCTGTTACTCGAGGGCCCAGGTGGAGACCCAGTACTTC. It specifies CASCYSRAQVETQYF.